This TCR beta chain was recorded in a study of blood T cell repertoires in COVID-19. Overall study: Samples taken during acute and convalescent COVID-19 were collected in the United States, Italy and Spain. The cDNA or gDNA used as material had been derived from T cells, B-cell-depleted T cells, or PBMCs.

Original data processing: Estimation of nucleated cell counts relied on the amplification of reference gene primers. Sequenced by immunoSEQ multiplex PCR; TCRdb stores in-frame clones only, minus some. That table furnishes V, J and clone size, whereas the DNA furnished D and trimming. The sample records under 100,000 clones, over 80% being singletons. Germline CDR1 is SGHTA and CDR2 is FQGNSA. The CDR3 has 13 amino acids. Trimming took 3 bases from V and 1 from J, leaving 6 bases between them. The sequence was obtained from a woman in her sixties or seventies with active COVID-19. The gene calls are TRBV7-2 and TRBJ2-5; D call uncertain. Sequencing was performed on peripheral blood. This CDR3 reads CASSLAVQETQYF. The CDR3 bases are TGTGCCAGCAGCTTGGCAGTCCAAGAGACCCAGTACTTC.